This T cell receptor beta chain appears in the sequencing data of a study of blood T cell repertoires in COVID-19. CDR3 length equals 16 residues. Trimming removed 8 bases from V and 0 bases from J; junction bases left unmatched: 10. Germline-derived CDR1 and CDR2 are ENHRY and SYGVKD. Study members were between about 18 and 95 years old and lived in over 20 US regions. Measured with immunoSEQ multiplex PCR; TCRdb has only the in-frame clones, and not every one. The table includes around 280,000 clones, 90% detected once. Sequenced material: PBMCs or T cells enriched from blood (not recorded which). This TCR was sampled from a woman in her late teens or twenties with acute COVID-19. The rearrangement joins TRBV10-3 to TRBJ1-2, with 9 positions matching TRBD1. The CDR3, as DNA: TGTGCCATCTGGCCGGGGGGGGACAGGGCTAACTATGGCTACACCTTC. Protein: CAIWPGGDRANYGYTF.